Listed below are T cell receptor beta chains from one sample, sequenced in a study of T cell responses to AZD1222 COVID-19 vaccine. Assay: immunoSEQ multiplex PCR; the TCRdb copy retains only in-frame clones and omits some. This sample carries 95,000 to 120,000 clones, around 89% of them seen once, and the ten largest clones take approximately 6.4%. The material was peripheral blood, obtained 28 days after the second AZD1222 dose. The receptors were gathered from an adult who received the AZD1222 COVID-19 vaccine. Each CDR3 is given with its conserved first and last residue.

v_gene: TRBV6-1
CDR3aa: CASSEANSGINTQYF

v_gene: TRBV4-3
CDR3aa: CASSQTLAGSSGANVLTF

v_gene: TRBV29-1
CDR3aa: CSVNLGQGDGYTF

v_gene: TRBV14
CDR3aa: CASSPGQGGYGYTF

v_gene: TRBV5-4
CDR3aa: CASSSRGSGNTIYF

v_gene: TRBV7-9
CDR3aa: CASSSGTKQFF

v_gene: TRBV28
CDR3aa: CASTLLPQNTEAFF

v_gene: TRBV7-2
CDR3aa: CASSLRRGQETQYF

v_gene: TRBV28
CDR3aa: CASSSGPPNSPLHF

v_gene: TRBV7-6
CDR3aa: CASSLFHFSGNTIYF

v_gene: TRBV6-5
CDR3aa: CASGRIKAEAFF

v_gene: TRBV2
CDR3aa: CATSRAQGRYGYTF

v_gene: TRBV18
CDR3aa: CASSRWTSGYNEQFF

v_gene: TRBV29-1
CDR3aa: CSGHAGHRDEAFF

v_gene: TRBV10-3
CDR3aa: CATSGITDTQYF

v_gene: TRBV2
CDR3aa: CASSKGQGERNEQFF

v_gene: TRBV19
CDR3aa: CASSRGQVEVQAFF

v_gene: TRBV6-5
CDR3aa: CASSYSPQGGVYGYTF

v_gene: TRBV19
CDR3aa: CASSIQQGGEAFF

v_gene: TRBV28
CDR3aa: CASVGPNTGELFF

v_gene: TRBV2
CDR3aa: CASSEATSAQTQYF

v_gene: TRBV6-2/TRBV6-3
CDR3aa: CASSYYSPRANYGYTF

v_gene: TRBV14
CDR3aa: CASSHLFNSPLHF